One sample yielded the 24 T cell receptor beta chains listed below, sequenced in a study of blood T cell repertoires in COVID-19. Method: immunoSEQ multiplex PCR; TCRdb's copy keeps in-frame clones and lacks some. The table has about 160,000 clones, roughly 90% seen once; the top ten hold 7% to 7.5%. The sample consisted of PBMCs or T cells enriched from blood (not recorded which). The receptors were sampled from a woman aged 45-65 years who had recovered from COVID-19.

The CDR3: CASRKTGAVQETQYF. The CDR3, as DNA: TGTGCCAGCAGAAAGACAGGGGCAGTCCAAGAGACCCAGTACTTC. The chain carries TRBV2 and TRBJ2-5, with 8 bases matching TRBD1. CDR1 and CDR2 (germline): SNHLY, FYNNEI. CDR3 length: 15 residues. V lost 6 bases, J lost 1 base, and 7 bases stayed unmatched.

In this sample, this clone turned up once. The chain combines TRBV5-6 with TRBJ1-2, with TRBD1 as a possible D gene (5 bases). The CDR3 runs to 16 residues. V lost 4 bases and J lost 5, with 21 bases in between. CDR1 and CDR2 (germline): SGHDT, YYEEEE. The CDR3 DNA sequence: TGTGCCAGCAGCCCAGGGAGGAGAAGCGGTATATATGGCTACACCTTC. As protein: CASSPGRRSGIYGYTF.

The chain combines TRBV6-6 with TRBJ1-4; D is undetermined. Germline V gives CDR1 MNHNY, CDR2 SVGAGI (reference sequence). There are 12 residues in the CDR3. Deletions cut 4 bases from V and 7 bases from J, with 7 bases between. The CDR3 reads CASSFSFEKLFF. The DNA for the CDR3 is TGTGCCAGCAGTTTCTCCTTTGAAAAACTGTTTTTT.

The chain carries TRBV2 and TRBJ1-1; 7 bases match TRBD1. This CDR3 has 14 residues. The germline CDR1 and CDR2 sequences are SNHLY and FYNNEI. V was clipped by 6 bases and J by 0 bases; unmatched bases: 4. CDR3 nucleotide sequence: TGTGCCAGCAGAGAGGACAGGCTGAACACTGAAGCTTTCTTT. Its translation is CASREDRLNTEAFF.

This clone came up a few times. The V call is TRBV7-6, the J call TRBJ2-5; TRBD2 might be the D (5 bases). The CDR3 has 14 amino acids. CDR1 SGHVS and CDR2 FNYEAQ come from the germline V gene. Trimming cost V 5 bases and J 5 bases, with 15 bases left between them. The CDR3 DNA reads TGTGCCAGCAGCCCTAGCCGGGCCGAGGAGACCCAGTACTTC. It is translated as CASSPSRAEETQYF.

In nucleotides, the CDR3 is TGTGCCAGCAGCGTCTCAGGCTCCTACAATGAGCAGTTCTTC. Translation gives CASSVSGSYNEQFF. V is TRBV7-2 and J is TRBJ2-1; no firm D call. The germline CDR1 and CDR2 sequences are SGHTA and FQGNSA. V shed 5 bases and J shed 0 bases, with 8 bases lying between them. The CDR3 totals 14 residues.

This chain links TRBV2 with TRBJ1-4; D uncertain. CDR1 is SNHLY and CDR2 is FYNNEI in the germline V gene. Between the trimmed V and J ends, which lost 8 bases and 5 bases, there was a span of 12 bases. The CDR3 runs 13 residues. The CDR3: CASYDMENEKLFF. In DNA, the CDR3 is TGTGCCAGCTATGACATGGAAAATGAAAAACTGTTTTTT. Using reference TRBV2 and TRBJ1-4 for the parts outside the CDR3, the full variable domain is EPEVTQTPSHQVTQMGQEVILRCVPISNHLYFYWYRQILGQKVEFLVSFYNNEISEKSEIFDDQFSVERPDGSNFTLKIRSTKLEDSAMYFCASYDMENEKLFFGSGTQLSVL.

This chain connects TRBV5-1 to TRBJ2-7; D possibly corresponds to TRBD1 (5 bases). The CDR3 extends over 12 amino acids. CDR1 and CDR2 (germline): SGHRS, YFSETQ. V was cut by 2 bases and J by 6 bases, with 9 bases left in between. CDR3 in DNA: TGCGCCAGCAGCTTAGACAGATCCGAGCAGTACTTC. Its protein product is CASSLDRSEQYF.

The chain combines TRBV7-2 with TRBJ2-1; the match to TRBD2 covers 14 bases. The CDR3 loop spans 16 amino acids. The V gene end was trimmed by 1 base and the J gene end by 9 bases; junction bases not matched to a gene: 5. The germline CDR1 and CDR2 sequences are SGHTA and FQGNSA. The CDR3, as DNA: TGTGCCAGCAGCTTAGTCGGACTAGCGGGAGGACGTGAGCAGTTCTTC. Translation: CASSLVGLAGGREQFF.

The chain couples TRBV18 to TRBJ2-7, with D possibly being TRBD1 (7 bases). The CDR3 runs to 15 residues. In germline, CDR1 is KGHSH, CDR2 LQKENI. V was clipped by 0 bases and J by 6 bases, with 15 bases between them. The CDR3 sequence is CASSPPERQGGEQYF. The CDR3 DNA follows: TGTGCCAGCTCACCACCGGAGCGACAGGGAGGCGAGCAGTACTTC.

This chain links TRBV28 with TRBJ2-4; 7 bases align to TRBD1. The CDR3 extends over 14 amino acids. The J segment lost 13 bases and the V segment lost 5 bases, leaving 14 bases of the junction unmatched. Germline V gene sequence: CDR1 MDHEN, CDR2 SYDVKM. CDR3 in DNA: TGTGCCAGCAGTCCCCTGGTTGGGGACAGCCTACAGTACTTC. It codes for CASSPLVGDSLQYF.

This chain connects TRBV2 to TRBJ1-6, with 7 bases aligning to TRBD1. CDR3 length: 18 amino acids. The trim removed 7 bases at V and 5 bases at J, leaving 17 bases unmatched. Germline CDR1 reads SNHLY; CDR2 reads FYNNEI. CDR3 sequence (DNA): TGTGCCAGCAAAATTTACCCCGGGACAGCGCAGAATAATTCACCCCTCCACTTT. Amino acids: CASKIYPGTAQNNSPLHF.

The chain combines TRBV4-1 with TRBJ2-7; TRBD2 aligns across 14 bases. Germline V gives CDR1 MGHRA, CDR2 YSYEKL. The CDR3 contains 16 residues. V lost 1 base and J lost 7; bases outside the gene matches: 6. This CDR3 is CASSQAGLAGVGEQYF. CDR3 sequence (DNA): TGCGCCAGCAGCCAAGCGGGACTAGCGGGAGTTGGTGAGCAGTACTTC.

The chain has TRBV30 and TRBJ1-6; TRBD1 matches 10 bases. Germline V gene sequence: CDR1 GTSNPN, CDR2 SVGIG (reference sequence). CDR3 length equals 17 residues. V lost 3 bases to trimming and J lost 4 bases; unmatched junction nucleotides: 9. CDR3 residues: CAWRAFGTGEYNSPLHF. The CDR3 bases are TGTGCCTGGAGAGCGTTTGGGACAGGGGAGTATAATTCACCCCTCCACTTT.

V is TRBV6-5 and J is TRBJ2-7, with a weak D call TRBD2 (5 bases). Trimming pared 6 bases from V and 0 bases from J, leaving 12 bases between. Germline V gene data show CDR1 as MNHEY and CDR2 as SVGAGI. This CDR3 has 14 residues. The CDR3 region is CASRMTGNSYEQYF. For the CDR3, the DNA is TGTGCCAGCAGGATGACCGGGAACTCCTACGAGCAGTACTTC.

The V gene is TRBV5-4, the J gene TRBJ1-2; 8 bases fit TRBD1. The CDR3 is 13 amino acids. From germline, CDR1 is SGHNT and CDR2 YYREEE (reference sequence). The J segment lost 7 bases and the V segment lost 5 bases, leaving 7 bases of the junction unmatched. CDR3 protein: CASSPGQGGGYTF. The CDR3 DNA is TGTGCCAGCAGTCCCGGACAGGGAGGTGGCTACACCTTC.

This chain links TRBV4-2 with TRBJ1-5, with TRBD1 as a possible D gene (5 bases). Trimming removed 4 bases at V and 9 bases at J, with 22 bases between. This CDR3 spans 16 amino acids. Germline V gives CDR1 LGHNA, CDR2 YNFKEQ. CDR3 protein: CASSPTGAEGGRPQHF. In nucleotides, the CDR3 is TGTGCCAGCAGCCCCACTGGGGCGGAGGGTGGTCGGCCCCAGCATTTT.

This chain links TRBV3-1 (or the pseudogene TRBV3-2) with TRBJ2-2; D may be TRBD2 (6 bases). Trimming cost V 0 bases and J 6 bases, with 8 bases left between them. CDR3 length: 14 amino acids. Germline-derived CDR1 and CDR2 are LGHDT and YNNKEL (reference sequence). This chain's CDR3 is CASSQDGGSGELFF. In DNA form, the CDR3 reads TGTGCCAGCAGCCAAGATGGGGGGTCCGGGGAGCTGTTTTTT.

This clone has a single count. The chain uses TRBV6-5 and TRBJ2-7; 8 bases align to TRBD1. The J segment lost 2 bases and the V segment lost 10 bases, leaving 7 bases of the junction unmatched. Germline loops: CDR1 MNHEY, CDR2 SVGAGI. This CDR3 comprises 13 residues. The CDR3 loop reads CATQPDRAYEQYF. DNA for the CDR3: TGTGCCACCCAACCGGACAGGGCCTACGAGCAGTACTTC.

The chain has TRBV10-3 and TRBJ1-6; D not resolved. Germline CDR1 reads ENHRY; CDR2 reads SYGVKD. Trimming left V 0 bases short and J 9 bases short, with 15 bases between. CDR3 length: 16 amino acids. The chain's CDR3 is CAISESGIAVGSPLHF. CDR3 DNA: TGTGCCATCAGTGAGTCTGGGATAGCGGTCGGTTCACCCCTCCACTTT.

The CDR3 DNA is TGTGCCAGCTCACCGGACAGGGGGGTAGGCTACACCTTC. This sequence encodes CASSPDRGVGYTF. This chain joins TRBV18 and TRBJ1-2; 10 nucleotides match TRBD1. Germline CDR1 reads KGHSH; CDR2 reads LQKENI. CDR3 length: 13 amino acids. V shed 3 bases, J shed 8 bases, and the junction held 3 bases outside the gene matches. The full variable domain, completed using reference TRBV18 and TRBJ1-2, is NAGVMQNPRHLVRRRGQEARLRCSPMKGHSHVYWYRQLPEEGLKFMVYLQKENIIDESGMPKERFSAEFPKEGPSILRIQQVVRGDSAAYFCASSPDRGVGYTFGSGTRLTVV.

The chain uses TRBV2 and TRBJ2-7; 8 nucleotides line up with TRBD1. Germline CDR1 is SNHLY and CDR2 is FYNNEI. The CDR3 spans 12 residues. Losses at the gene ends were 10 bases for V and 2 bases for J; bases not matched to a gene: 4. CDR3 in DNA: TGTGCCACCGGACAGGGACCCTACGAGCAGTACTTC. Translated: CATGQGPYEQYF.

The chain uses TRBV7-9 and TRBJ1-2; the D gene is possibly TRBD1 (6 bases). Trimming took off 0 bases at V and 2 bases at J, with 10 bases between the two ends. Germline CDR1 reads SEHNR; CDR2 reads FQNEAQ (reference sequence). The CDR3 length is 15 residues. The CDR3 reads CASSLADRPNYGYTF. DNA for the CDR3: TGTGCCAGCAGCTTAGCAGACAGGCCAAACTATGGCTACACCTTC.

CDR3 in DNA: TGCGCCAGCAGCTTGGATCCACAGCCCTACGAGCAGTACTTC. Protein product: CASSLDPQPYEQYF. The chain recombines TRBV5-1 with TRBJ2-7, with unresolved D. V was cut by 0 bases and J by 2 bases, with 9 bases left in between. Germline CDR1 reads SGHRS; CDR2 reads YFSETQ. The CDR3 loop spans 14 amino acids.